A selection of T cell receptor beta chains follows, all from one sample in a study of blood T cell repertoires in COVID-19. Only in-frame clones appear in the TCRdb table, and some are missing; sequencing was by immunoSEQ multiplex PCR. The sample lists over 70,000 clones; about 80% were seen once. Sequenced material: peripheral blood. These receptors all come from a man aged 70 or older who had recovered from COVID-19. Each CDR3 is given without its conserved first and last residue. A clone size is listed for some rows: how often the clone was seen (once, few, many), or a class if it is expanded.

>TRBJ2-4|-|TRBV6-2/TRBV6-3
ASSPPPFAGENIQY
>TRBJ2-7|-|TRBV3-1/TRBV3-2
ASSLDGSYEQY
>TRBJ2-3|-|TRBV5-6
ASSLDRGLVTDTQY
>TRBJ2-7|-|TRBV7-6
ASSPRLAASSYEQY
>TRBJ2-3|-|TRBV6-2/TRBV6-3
ASSYRQGWADTQY
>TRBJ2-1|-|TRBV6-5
ASSYTGVAANEQF
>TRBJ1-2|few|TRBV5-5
ASSFVAGLNPNYGYT
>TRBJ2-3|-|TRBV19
ASSTAGVSADTQY
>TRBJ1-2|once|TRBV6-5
ASCPGFPKTYGYT
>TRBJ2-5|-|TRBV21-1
ASSTRDRVGQETQY
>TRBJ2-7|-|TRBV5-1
ASHNRGSYEQY
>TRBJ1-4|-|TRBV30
AWNIQGRKLF
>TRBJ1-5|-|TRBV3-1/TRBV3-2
ASSLHPPTGSNQPQH
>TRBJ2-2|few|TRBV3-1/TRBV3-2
ASSLLAGFSTGELF
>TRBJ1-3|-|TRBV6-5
ASSYSYAGSGNTIY
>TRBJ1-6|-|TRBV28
ATLGLGQGAAPLH
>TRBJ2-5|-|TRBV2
ASRTDRGEETQY
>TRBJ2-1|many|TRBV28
ASSLTGGSYNEQF
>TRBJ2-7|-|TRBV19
ASSIRDRAGEQY
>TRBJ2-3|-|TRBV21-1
ASGLSVAGGADTQY
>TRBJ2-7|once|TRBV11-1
ASSSAYEQY
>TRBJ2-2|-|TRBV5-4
ASRTRTGADHGELF
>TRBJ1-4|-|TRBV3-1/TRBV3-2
ASSQGAGNEKLF
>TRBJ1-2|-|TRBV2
ASALGTLNYGYT
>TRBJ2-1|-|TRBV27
ASSSGLADEQF
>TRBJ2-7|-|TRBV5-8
ASSLLFGQDDYEQY
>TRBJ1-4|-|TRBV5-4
ASSMDRGNEKLF
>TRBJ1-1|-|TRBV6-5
ASNSGHSLNTEAF